This TCR beta chain was sequenced in a study of blood T cell repertoires in COVID-19. Study information: COVID-19 samples collected from the United States, Italy and Spain covered acute and convalescent phases.

This CDR3 comprises 16 residues. Germline-derived CDR1 and CDR2 are LGHDT and YNNKEL (reference sequence). Trimming shortened V by 0 bases and J by 3 bases, and 15 bases separated the two germline ends. In the original analysis: From reference gene primer amplification, estimates of nucleated cell counts were derived. The repertoire was sequenced with immunoSEQ multiplex PCR; TCRdb's copy has only in-frame clones and lacks some. The D gene and trimming were derived from the DNA, and the V and J assignments and clone size from that table. The sample includes roughly 130,000 clones, about 85% of them seen just once.

What was sequenced was peripheral blood. This receptor was obtained from a human donor with COVID-19, enrolled during active disease. The donor label of this sample is uncertain. V and J are TRBV3-1 (or the pseudogene TRBV3-2) and TRBJ2-7, with D perhaps TRBD1 (6 bases). The CDR3 nucleotides read TGTGCCAGCAGCCAAGATCTGGCAGGGGCCTTCTACGAGCAGTACTTC. Translated: CASSQDLAGAFYEQYF.